This T cell receptor beta chain emerged from a study of early T cells in non-severe SARS-CoV-2 infection. Study details: With bulk RNA from unsorted whole blood as input, sequencing yielded unpaired chains. Broader study findings: CD4 and private specificities were missed by VDJdb matching, which favored anti-spike CD8 responses.

This clonotype was picked up a small number of times. Its antigen is not identified. The junction differs from germline at one of its ends, possibly a read error. The CDR3 runs 18 residues. In germline, CDR1 is SSHAT, CDR2 FNYEAQ (reference sequence). Researchers tagged individual cDNA molecules with unique molecular identifiers. TCRdb reprocessed the 5' RACE reads via MiXCR and lists one record per CDR3 protein. The table records roughly 81,000 distinct CDR3 sequences, around 10% of them present only once. Input material: whole blood. V usage is TRBV7-7 and J usage is TRBJ2-1; 11 bases map to TRBD2. The clonotype comes from an adult who was a healthcare worker with PCR-confirmed SARS-CoV-2 infection or an uninfected control (not recorded which). The DNA of the CDR3 is TGTGCTAGCAGTGAAATAGCGGGAGGGCCCGTATCCTACAATGAGCAGTTCTTC. It codes for CASSEIAGGPVSYNEQFF.